This TCR beta chain is from a study of neurological immune-mediated disorders. TCRdb re-called the 5' RACE reads through MiXCR, storing one row per CDR3 protein. The sample yields just under 40,000 distinct CDR3 sequences, less than 9% seen once. Germline V CDR1 and CDR2: SGDLS, YYNGEE. With 1 base removed from V and 5 bases from J, the gap between germline ends came to 3 bases. CDR3 length: 11 amino acids. This clonotype occurred many times. The sequence was collected from a man aged 45-60 years in good health. This chain connects TRBV9 to TRBJ2-5; the D is unclear. The sample comprised CD4+ T cells from blood. In DNA, the CDR3 is TGTGCCAGCAGCGTATGGGAGACCCAGTACTTC. Translated: CASSVWETQYF.